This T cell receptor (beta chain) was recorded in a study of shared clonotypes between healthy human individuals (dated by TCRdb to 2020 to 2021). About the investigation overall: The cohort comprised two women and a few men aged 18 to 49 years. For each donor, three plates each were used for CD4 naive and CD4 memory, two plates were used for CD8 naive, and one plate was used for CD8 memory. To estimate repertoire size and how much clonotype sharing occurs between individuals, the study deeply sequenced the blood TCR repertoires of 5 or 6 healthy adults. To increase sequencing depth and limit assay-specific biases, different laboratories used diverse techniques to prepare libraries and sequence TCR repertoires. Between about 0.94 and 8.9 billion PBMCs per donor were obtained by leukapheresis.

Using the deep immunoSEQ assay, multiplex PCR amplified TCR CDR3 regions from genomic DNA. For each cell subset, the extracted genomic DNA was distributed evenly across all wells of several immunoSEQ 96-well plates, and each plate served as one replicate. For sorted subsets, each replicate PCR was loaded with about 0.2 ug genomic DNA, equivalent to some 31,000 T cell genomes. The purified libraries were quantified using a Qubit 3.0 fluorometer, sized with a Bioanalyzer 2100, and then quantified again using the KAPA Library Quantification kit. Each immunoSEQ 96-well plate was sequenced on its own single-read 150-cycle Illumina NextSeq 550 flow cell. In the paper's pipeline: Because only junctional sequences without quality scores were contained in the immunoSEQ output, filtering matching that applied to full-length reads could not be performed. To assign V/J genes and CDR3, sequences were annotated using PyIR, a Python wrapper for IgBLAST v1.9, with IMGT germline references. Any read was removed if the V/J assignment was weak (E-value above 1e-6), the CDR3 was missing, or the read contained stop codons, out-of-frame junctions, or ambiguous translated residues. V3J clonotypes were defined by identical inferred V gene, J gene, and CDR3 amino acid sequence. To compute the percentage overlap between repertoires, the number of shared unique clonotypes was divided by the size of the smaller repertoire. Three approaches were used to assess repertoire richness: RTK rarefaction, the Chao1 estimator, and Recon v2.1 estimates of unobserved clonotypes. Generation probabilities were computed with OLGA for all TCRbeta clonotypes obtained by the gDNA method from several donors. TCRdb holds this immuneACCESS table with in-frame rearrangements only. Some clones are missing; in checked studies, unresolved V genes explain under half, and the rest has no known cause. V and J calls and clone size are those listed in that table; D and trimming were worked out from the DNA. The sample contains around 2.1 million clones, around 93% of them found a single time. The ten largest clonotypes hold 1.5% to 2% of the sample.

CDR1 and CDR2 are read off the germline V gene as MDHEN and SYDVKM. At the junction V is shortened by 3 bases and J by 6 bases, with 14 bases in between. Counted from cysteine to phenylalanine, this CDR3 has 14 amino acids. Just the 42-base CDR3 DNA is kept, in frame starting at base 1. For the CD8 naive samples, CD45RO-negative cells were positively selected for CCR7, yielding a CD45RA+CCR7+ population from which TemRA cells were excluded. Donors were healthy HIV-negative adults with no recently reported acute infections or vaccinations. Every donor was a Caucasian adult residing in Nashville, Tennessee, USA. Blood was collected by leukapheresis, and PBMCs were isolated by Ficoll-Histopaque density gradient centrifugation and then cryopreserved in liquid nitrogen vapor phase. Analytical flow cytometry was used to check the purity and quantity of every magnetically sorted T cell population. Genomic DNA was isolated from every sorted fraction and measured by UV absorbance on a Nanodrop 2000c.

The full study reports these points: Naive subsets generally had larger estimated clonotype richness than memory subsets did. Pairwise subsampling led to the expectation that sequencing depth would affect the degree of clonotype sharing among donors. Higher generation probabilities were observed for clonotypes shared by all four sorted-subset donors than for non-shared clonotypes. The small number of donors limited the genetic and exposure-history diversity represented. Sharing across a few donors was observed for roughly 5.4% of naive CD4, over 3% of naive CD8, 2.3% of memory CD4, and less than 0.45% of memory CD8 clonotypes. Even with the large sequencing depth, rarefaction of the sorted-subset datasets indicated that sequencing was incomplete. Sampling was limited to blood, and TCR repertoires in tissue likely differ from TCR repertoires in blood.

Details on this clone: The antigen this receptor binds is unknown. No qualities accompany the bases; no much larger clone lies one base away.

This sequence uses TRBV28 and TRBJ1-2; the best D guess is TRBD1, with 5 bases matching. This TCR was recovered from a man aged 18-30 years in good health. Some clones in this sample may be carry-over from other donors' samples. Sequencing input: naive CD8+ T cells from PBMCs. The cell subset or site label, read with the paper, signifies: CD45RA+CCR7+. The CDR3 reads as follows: CASSFGQDTDGYTF. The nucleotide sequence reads TGTGCCAGCAGTTTTGGACAAGACACGGATGGCTACACCTTC.